This TCR beta chain was profiled in a study of technical replicates of blood from a few donors. In its sample, this clone was seen once. This table comes from immunoSEQ multiplex PCR, and its TCRdb copy is limited to in-frame clones, with some not included. The sample yields roughly 71,000 clones, 94% seen once. With 10 bases clipped from V and 6 bases from J, the junction kept 8 bases outside the gene matches. The CDR3 has 13 residues. Germline V gene lookup returns CDR1 MNHEY and CDR2 SMNVEV (reference sequence). The origin of this receptor is a human donor in good health. The sample consisted of T cells isolated from PBMCs. V is TRBV27 and J is TRBJ1-5, with TRBD1 identical over 8 bases. The DNA of the CDR3 is TGTGCCATCCGGGACAGGATCTTTCAGCCCCAGCATTTT. It yields the protein CAIRDRIFQPQHF.